Below are 26 T cell receptor beta chains sequenced from a single sample in a study of blood T cells in healthy people across ages (dated by TCRdb to the mid-2010s). Receptors were amplified or captured by 5' RACE. Sequencing was performed on an Illumina HiSeq 2500. A second about 7 to 11 cycle PCR used a sample-barcoded 5' primer and a J-beta primer mix. TCRdb applied fastp at Q25 and MiXCR to the public reads, then kept only in-frame beta chains. When rows share a CDR3 protein, they turn into one entry using the most common DNA and genes. This sample comprises fewer than 750,000 distinct CDR3 sequences, 45% to 60% of them detected only once. Clones ranked in the top ten supply about 14% of the sample. The sequenced sample was blood. These receptors were taken from an elderly woman in good health.

There are a few counts of this clonotype. This chain connects TRBV7-9 to TRBJ2-3; D gene unclear. The CDR3 loop spans 12 amino acids. V lost 5 bases and J 4 bases, leaving 7 bases between the germline ends. Germline V gene lookup returns CDR1 SEHNR and CDR2 FQNEAQ (reference sequence). The CDR3 here is CASSQESDTQYF. The CDR3 DNA follows: TGTGCCAGCAGCCAGGAGTCAGATACGCAGTATTTT.

The V gene is TRBV3-1, the J gene TRBJ2-7; perhaps TRBD1 as D (6 bases). The germline V gene has CDR1 LGHDT and CDR2 YNNKEL (reference sequence). The length of the CDR3 is 15 residues. Trimming left V 4 bases short and J 3 bases short, with 16 bases between. The CDR3 DNA sequence: TGTGCCAGCAGCCCAGTTTCCGGGACACACTACGAGCAGTACTTC. Translating gives CASSPVSGTHYEQYF.

The chain couples TRBV7-2 to TRBJ2-1; the D gene is possibly TRBD1 (6 bases). CDR3 size: 13 residues. Germline-derived CDR1 and CDR2 are SGHTA and FQGNSA. V shed 5 bases and J shed 10 bases, with 15 bases lying between them. The CDR3 protein is CASSVRQGSEQFF. CDR3 DNA: TGTGCCAGCAGCGTCCGGCAGGGGTCGGAGCAGTTCTTC. The variable domain in full, with the rest retrieved from reference TRBV7-2 and TRBJ2-1, is GAGVSQSPSNKVTEKGKDVELRCDPISGHTALYWYRQSLGQGLEFLIYFQGNSAPDKSGLPSDRFSAERTGGSVSTLTIQRTQQEDSAVYLCASSVRQGSEQFFGPGTRLTVL.

Worth noting for this clonotype: A much larger clone differs by one base, so this may be a read error. The rearrangement joins TRBV3-1 to TRBJ2-1; no reliable D call. The CDR3 length is 12 residues. Germline CDR1 LGHDT, CDR2 YNNKEL (reference sequence). The V gene lost 2 bases and the J gene lost 8 bases, with 7 bases spanning the gap. The CDR3 region is CASSQIYYEQFF. In DNA, the CDR3 is TGTGCCAGCAGCCAAATTTACTATGAGCAGTTCTTC.

This clonotype is a singleton in its sample. V usage is TRBV7-9 and J usage is TRBJ1-2; tentative D call: TRBD1 (5 bases). The germline V gene has CDR1 SEHNR and CDR2 FQNEAQ (reference sequence). This CDR3 comprises 17 residues. Trimming cost V 6 bases and J 5 bases, with 25 bases left between them. The CDR3 sequence: CASSQGTPAGRAYGYTF. The CDR3 DNA sequence: TGTGCCAGCAGTCAAGGGACGCCGGCGGGCAGGGCATATGGCTACACCTTC.

This sequence joins TRBV15 and TRBJ2-1, with D possibly matching TRBD2 (5 bases). The length of the CDR3 is 16 residues. V lost 1 base and J 4 bases, leaving 14 bases between the germline ends. Germline V gives CDR1 LNHNV, CDR2 YYDKDF (reference sequence). The CDR3, as DNA: TGTGCCACCAGCAGAGCCCACGGGGTTTCGTACAATGAGCAGTTCTTC. Encoded protein: CATSRAHGVSYNEQFF. Drawing the rest from reference TRBV15 and TRBJ2-1, the complete variable domain is DAMVIQNPRYQVTQFGKPVTLSCSQTLNHNVMYWYQQKSSQAPKLLFHYYDKDFNNEADTPDNFQSRRPNTSFCFLDIRSPGLGDTAMYLCATSRAHGVSYNEQFFGPGTRLTVL.

The count of this clonotype is one. The chain carries TRBV3-1 and TRBJ2-7; 9 positions agree with TRBD2. J lost 5 bases, V lost 5 bases, and 7 bases had no gene match. The CDR3 has 14 residues. The germline V gene encodes CDR1 LGHDT and CDR2 YNNKEL (reference sequence). In DNA, the CDR3 is TGTGCCAGCAGCGAAGCTAGCGGGGACGACGAGCAGTACTTC. Translation: CASSEASGDDEQYF.

The rearrangement links TRBV25-1 to TRBJ1-6; D call uncertain. V dropped 4 bases and J dropped 3 bases, with 7 bases sitting between them. The CDR3 length is 14 residues. In germline, CDR1 is MGHDK, CDR2 SYGVNS. The CDR3 protein is CASSGSYYNSPLHF. For the CDR3, the DNA is TGTGCCAGCAGTGGGAGTTACTATAATTCACCCCTCCACTTT.

The V call is TRBV2, the J call TRBJ2-3; no definite D call. V lost 8 bases to trimming and J lost 0 bases, with 9 bases between them. This CDR3 comprises 13 residues. Germline V lookup: CDR1 SNHLY, CDR2 FYNNEI. The CDR3 DNA is TGTGCCAGCTTAGATGTTAGCACAGATACGCAGTATTTT. Translation gives CASLDVSTDTQYF.

The gene calls are TRBV28 and TRBJ1-2; 7 positions agree with TRBD1. V shed 0 bases and J 6 bases; nucleotides not matched to a gene: 4. The length of the CDR3 is 14 residues. CDR1 is MDHEN, CDR2 SYDVKM, per germline. The CDR3 sequence: CASSLWTGNDGYTF. The CDR3 DNA follows: TGTGCCAGCAGTTTATGGACAGGGAACGATGGCTACACCTTC.

The chain employs TRBV12-3 or TRBV12-4 and TRBJ1-1; unclear D gene. Trimming left V 1 base short and J 10 bases short, with 7 bases between. This CDR3 region has 11 residues. CDR3 in DNA: TGTGCCAGCAGTTTAGGCCTCGGAGCTTTCTTT. Protein sequence: CASSLGLGAFF.

This clonotype was seen just once. The rearrangement joins TRBV7-6 to TRBJ2-3; D may correspond to TRBD1 or TRBD2 (5 bases each). The CDR3 runs 14 residues. V was pared by 4 bases and J by 4 bases, with 12 bases between. Germline V gene sequence: CDR1 SGHVS, CDR2 FNYEAQ. The CDR3 DNA follows: TGTGCCAGCAGCTCGGGACCCTCGGCAGATACGCAGTATTTT. Amino acid sequence: CASSSGPSADTQYF.

This clonotype was counted ten times or more. This chain connects TRBV5-1 to TRBJ1-5; D is unclear. The CDR3 has 11 residues. Trimming took 0 bases from V and 7 from J, leaving 2 bases between them. CDR1 and CDR2 (germline): SGHRS, YFSETQ. The CDR3 sequence: CASSLEQPQHF. The CDR3 DNA is TGCGCCAGCAGCTTGGAACAGCCCCAGCATTTT.

There are many counts of this clonotype. The chain couples TRBV7-9 to TRBJ2-1; the D gene is possibly TRBD1 (5 bases). Germline CDR1 and CDR2: SEHNR and FQNEAQ (reference sequence). The CDR3 length is 14 residues. Trimming removed 2 bases at V and 3 bases at J, with 8 bases between. In DNA, the CDR3 is TGTGCCAGCAGCTTACCCAGGGTCTACAATGAGCAGTTCTTC. Residues: CASSLPRVYNEQFF. Full variable domain (remainder filled in from reference TRBV7-9 and TRBJ2-1): DTGVSQNPRHKITKRGQNVTFRCDPISEHNRLYWYRQTLGQGPEFLTYFQNEAQLEKSRLLSDRFSAERPKGSFSTLEIQRTEQGDSAMYLCASSLPRVYNEQFFGPGTRLTVL.

The rearrangement uses TRBV7-2 and TRBJ2-5; the match to TRBD2 covers 8 bases. Unmatched junction bases numbered 7, after V lost 1 base and J lost 3 bases. From germline, CDR1 is SGHTA and CDR2 FQGNSA. CDR3 size: 16 residues. The CDR3, as DNA: TGTGCCAGCAGCTTAGGGTTGGGTAGCGGGGAAGAGACCCAGTACTTC. Protein product: CASSLGLGSGEETQYF.

This clonotype has ten or more counts. The chain recombines TRBV12-3 or TRBV12-4 with TRBJ2-5; 7 nucleotides align to TRBD2. The CDR3 runs 13 residues. The ends lost 6 bases at V and 1 base at J; junction bases unmatched: 2. The CDR3 DNA reads as TGTGCCAGCAGCGGGACTACCCAAGAGACCCAGTACTTC. Encoded protein: CASSGTTQETQYF.

This clonotype was seen more than once but under ten times. The rearrangement joins TRBV5-1 to TRBJ2-1; 11 bases agree with TRBD2. With 6 bases clipped from V and 5 bases from J, the junction kept 7 bases outside the gene matches. The CDR3 totals 15 residues. Germline V gives CDR1 SGHRS, CDR2 YFSETQ. The CDR3 reads CASNTGTSGHNEQFF. In DNA, the CDR3 is TGCGCCAGCAACACGGGGACTAGCGGCCACAATGAGCAGTTCTTC.

This clonotype was picked up many times. The chain has TRBV5-1 and TRBJ1-1, with D perhaps TRBD1 (6 bases). The length of the CDR3 is 15 residues. Trimming removed 4 bases at V and 4 bases at J, with 17 bases between. Germline CDR1 and CDR2: SGHRS and YFSETQ. CDR3 amino acids: CASSPQGKGGTEAFF. CDR3 nucleotide sequence: TGCGCCAGCAGCCCGCAGGGGAAAGGAGGCACTGAAGCTTTCTTT.

This sequence joins TRBV5-1 and TRBJ1-2; 9 positions match TRBD1. Germline-derived CDR1 and CDR2 are SGHRS and YFSETQ. The J segment lost 7 bases and the V segment lost 7 bases, leaving 11 bases of the junction unmatched. The CDR3 has 14 amino acids. Here the CDR3 reads CASSTGGTFGGYTF. The CDR3 region has the DNA TGCGCCAGCTCTACAGGGGGCACTTTCGGTGGCTACACCTTC.

On this clonotype itself: A read error is possible here, since a much larger clone lies one base away. In nucleotides, the CDR3 is TGTGCCAGCAGCCAGACCGTCTTCAAGCAGTACTTC. It translates to CASSQTVFKQYF. The rearrangement joins TRBV7-2 to TRBJ2-5; D call uncertain. Trimming took off 5 bases at V and 11 bases at J, with 15 bases between the two ends. The CDR3 extends over 12 amino acids. Germline values: CDR1 SGHTA, CDR2 FQGNSA.

This clonotype showed up many times. The CDR3 nucleotides are TGCAGCGTCGCCGGGGCCCCAGAGACCCAGTACTTC. It specifies CSVAGAPETQYF. J is TRBJ2-5 and V is TRBV29-1, with D perhaps assigned TRBD1 or TRBD2 (5 bases each). The CDR3 loop spans 12 amino acids. V dropped 6 bases and J dropped 4 bases, with 12 bases sitting between them. The germline V gene encodes CDR1 SQVTM and CDR2 ANQGSEA. The full variable domain, its missing parts supplied by reference TRBV29-1 and TRBJ2-5, is SAVISQKPSRDICQRGTSLTIQCQVDSQVTMMFWYRQQPGQSLTLIATANQGSEATYESGFVIDKFPISRPNLTFSTLTVSNMSPEDSSIYLCSVAGAPETQYFGPGTRLLVL.

V gene TRBV3-1 combines with J gene TRBJ2-1; no clear D. Germline CDR1 LGHDT, CDR2 YNNKEL (reference sequence). This CDR3 has 12 residues. CDR3 loop: CAAGFSLGEQFF. As DNA, the CDR3 is TGTGCTGCCGGGTTTTCCCTGGGTGAGCAGTTCTTC.

The chain links TRBV6-6 to TRBJ2-6, with D tentatively TRBD2 (6 bases). Germline CDR1 reads MNHNY; CDR2 reads SVGAGI (reference sequence). The CDR3 is 17 residues long. Trimming removed 0 bases at V and 0 bases at J, with 9 bases between. The CDR3: CASSYSGGPSGANVLTF. The CDR3 DNA sequence: TGTGCCAGCAGTTACTCGGGGGGTCCCTCTGGGGCCAACGTCCTGACTTTC.

The sample holds many counts of this clonotype. This sequence joins TRBV11-2 and TRBJ2-1; 8 nucleotides agree with TRBD2. This CDR3 is built from 15 residues. The V segment lost 5 bases and the J segment 6 bases; nucleotides outside the gene matches: 9. Germline V CDR1 and CDR2: SGHAT, FQNNGV. CDR3 loop: CASSPGLAWGNEQFF. In nucleotides, the CDR3 is TGTGCCAGCAGCCCTGGACTAGCTTGGGGCAATGAGCAGTTCTTC.

CDR3: CATSPREGGGYTF. The CDR3 DNA follows: TGTGCCACCAGCCCCCGGGAGGGAGGAGGCTACACCTTC. The chain carries TRBV15 and TRBJ1-2; D unresolved. The CDR3 runs 13 residues. The germline V gene has CDR1 LNHNV and CDR2 YYDKDF (reference sequence). Trimming left V 5 bases short and J 8 bases short, with 15 bases between.

The chain has TRBV6-5 and TRBJ2-1; 8 bases map to TRBD2. CDR1 and CDR2 (germline): MNHEY, SVGAGI. The V and J ends lost 6 bases and 9 bases, in that order; junction bases with no gene match: 10. CDR3 length equals 14 residues. This chain's CDR3 is CASSVSGSMTEQFF. The CDR3 bases are TGTGCCAGCAGCGTGAGCGGGAGTATGACTGAGCAGTTCTTC.